A single sample gave rise to the 30 T cell receptor beta chains below, sequenced in a study of identical twins' blood T cells. TCRdb itself ran the 5' RACE reads through MiXCR, one entry per CDR3 protein. The data contain roughly 340,000 distinct CDR3 sequences, about 28% of them singletons. The sequencing sample was made of PBMCs. Every receptor here comes from a woman aged 18-55 years in good health.

This chain connects TRBV9 to TRBJ2-7; 8 bases match TRBD1. CDR3 length: 13 residues. The V gene end was trimmed by 0 bases and the J gene end by 8 bases; junction bases not matched to a gene: 4. In germline, CDR1 is SGDLS, CDR2 YYNGEE. The DNA of the CDR3 is TGTGCCAGCAGCGTAGAGAGGACAGGGAAGCAGTACTTC. Translation gives CASSVERTGKQYF.

This clonotype was detected only once. This chain links TRBV2 with TRBJ1-2; TRBD1 matches 8 bases. The CDR3 covers 13 residues. Germline CDR1 reads SNHLY; CDR2 reads FYNNEI. Unmatched junction bases numbered 7, after V lost 5 bases and J lost 8 bases. The CDR3 loop reads CASSTDRGLGYTF. The CDR3 DNA is TGTGCCAGCAGTACTGACAGGGGTCTAGGCTACACCTTC.

Of note for this clonotype: This clone may be a read error of a much larger clone one base away. This chain uses TRBV12-3 or TRBV12-4 with TRBJ2-7; D is ambiguous. The CDR3 totals 14 residues. CDR3 nucleotide sequence: TGTGCCAGCAGATACGACGGAGAAGCCTACGGGCAGTACTTC. Protein sequence: CASRYDGEAYGQYF.

The chain joins TRBV24-1 to TRBJ2-3; D is perhaps TRBD2 (6 bases). Per the germline V gene, CDR1 is KGHDR and CDR2 is SFDVKD. The CDR3 runs 13 residues. The V end was cut by 5 bases, the J end by 5 bases, with 10 bases between. CDR3 nucleotide sequence: TGTGCCACCAGTGCTCGGGGGATAGATACGCAGTATTTT. Encoded protein: CATSARGIDTQYF.

In this sample, this clonotype turned up a few times. The CDR3 spells CASSPQGRTQYF. The DNA of the CDR3 is TGTGCCAGCAGTCCACAGGGTCGTACGCAGTATTTT. This chain connects TRBV12-3 or TRBV12-4 to TRBJ2-3, with D possibly being TRBD1 (6 bases). Trimming took off 5 bases at V and 8 bases at J, with 11 bases between the two ends. The CDR3 covers 12 residues.

This clonotype showed up just a few times. The chain uses TRBV6-5 and TRBJ1-1; D remains ambiguous. The germline gives CDR1 MNHEY, CDR2 SVGAGI. This CDR3 region has 13 residues. The V end lost 0 bases, the J end lost 7 bases, and 9 bases lay between the germline ends. For the CDR3, the DNA is TGTGCCAGCAGTTACTCTGGGCTCAGTGAAGCTTTCTTT. Translating it yields CASSYSGLSEAFF.

This clonotype has a handful of counts. The chain joins TRBV7-2 to TRBJ1-6, with D perhaps matching TRBD1 (6 bases). The CDR3 is made up of 15 amino acids. Trimming cost V 2 bases and J 7 bases, with 12 bases left between them. Germline values: CDR1 SGHTA, CDR2 FQGNSA. CDR3 sequence: CASSLFRGLNSPLHF. CDR3 bases: TGTGCCAGCAGCTTATTCCGGGGGCTAAATTCACCCCTCCACTTT. The full variable domain, rest sourced from reference TRBV7-2 and TRBJ1-6, is GAGVSQSPSNKVTEKGKDVELRCDPISGHTALYWYRQSLGQGLEFLIYFQGNSAPDKSGLPSDRFSAERTGGSVSTLTIQRTQQEDSAVYLCASSLFRGLNSPLHFGNGTRLTVT.

The chain joins TRBV7-8 to TRBJ1-2; D is unclear. V lost 5 bases to trimming and J lost 4 bases, with 14 bases between them. CDR1 and CDR2 (germline): SGHVS, FQNEAQ. The CDR3 is 14 amino acids. CDR3 in DNA: TGTGCCAGCAGCGTAGGTGGGCCACTCTATGGCTACACCTTC. It translates to CASSVGGPLYGYTF.

As for this clonotype: The CDR3 carries no conserved terminal phenylalanine or tryptophan, so it likely arises from a read error. V is TRBV20-1 and J is TRBJ1-1; maybe TRBD1 (6 bases). Germline CDR1 and CDR2: DFQATT and SNEGSKA (reference sequence). The CDR3 extends over 12 amino acids. V lost 6 bases and J 4 bases, leaving 12 bases between the germline ends. The DNA of the CDR3 is TGCAGTGCCGCTAAAGGGGGCACTGAAGCTTTCTCT. This sequence encodes CSAAKGGTEAFS.

The rearrangement joins TRBV3-1 to TRBJ1-2; 7 bases match TRBD1. With 1 base clipped from V and 3 bases from J, the junction kept 8 bases outside the gene matches. This CDR3 comprises 16 residues. Looked up from germline, CDR1 is LGHDT and CDR2 is YNNKEL (reference sequence). The CDR3 region is CASSQGGSGGYYGYTF. CDR3 DNA sequence: TGTGCCAGCAGCCAAGGAGGCTCAGGGGGGTACTATGGCTACACCTTC.

This clonotype has a count of ten or more. This CDR3 reads CASSEAPYIELFF. CDR3 nucleotides: TGTGCCAGCAGTGAAGCACCATATATTGAACTGTTTTTT. The chain joins TRBV2 to TRBJ1-4; D gene uncertain. CDR3 length equals 13 residues. V lost 0 bases to trimming and J lost 12 bases, with 11 bases between them. Per the germline V gene, CDR1 is SNHLY and CDR2 is FYNNEI.

CDR3 sequence reads: CASSSQHSENTEAFF. The CDR3, as DNA: TGCGCCAGCAGCTCGCAACATAGTGAGAACACTGAAGCTTTCTTT. The gene calls are TRBV5-1 and TRBJ1-1, with D hard to call. Germline CDR1 SGHRS, CDR2 YFSETQ. Deletions cut 3 bases from V and 1 base from J, with 13 bases between. The CDR3 sequence is 15 residues long.

This rearrangement joins TRBV29-1 to TRBJ1-1, with D hard to call. CDR1 SQVTM and CDR2 ANQGSEA come from the germline V gene. The ends were cut back, 6 bases at V and 10 bases at J, with 15 bases in the middle. CDR3 length: 11 amino acids. The CDR3 bases are TGCAGCGTGACCCATTCGTTATCAGCTTTCTTT. Protein product: CSVTHSLSAFF.

The chain joins TRBV9 to TRBJ2-1, with D perhaps TRBD2 (6 bases). Germline assignment: CDR1 SGDLS and CDR2 YYNGEE. Trimming took off 0 bases at V and 6 bases at J, with 10 bases between the two ends. The CDR3 is made up of 14 amino acids. CDR3 protein: CASSVGRRGNEQFF. CDR3 bases: TGTGCCAGCAGCGTAGGGAGGAGGGGCAATGAGCAGTTCTTC.

The chain uses TRBV11-3 and TRBJ2-5; D is unresolved. The CDR3 is 13 amino acids. Per germline, CDR1 SGHNT and CDR2 YENEEA. Between the trimmed V and J ends, which lost 5 bases and 2 bases, there was a span of 9 bases. CDR3 DNA: TGTGCCAGCAGCCGCACTTTTCAAGAGACCCAGTACTTC. The encoded protein is CASSRTFQETQYF.

This clonotype turned up a few times. This chain uses TRBV20-1 with TRBJ1-1, with D unclear. Per the germline V gene, CDR1 is DFQATT and CDR2 is SNEGSKA (reference sequence). The CDR3 runs 14 residues. V was clipped by 2 bases and J by 1 base, with 11 bases between them. The CDR3 reads CSARSGPGNTEAFF. The CDR3 DNA follows: TGCAGTGCTAGATCCGGACCAGGGAACACTGAAGCTTTCTTT.

This clonotype was counted only a few times. The CDR3 DNA follows: TGCGCCAGCAGCCCACAGGTCTCCTATGGCTACACCTTC. Encoded protein: CASSPQVSYGYTF. The V call is TRBV5-1, the J call TRBJ1-2, with D possibly being TRBD1 (5 bases). Per the germline V gene, CDR1 is SGHRS and CDR2 is YFSETQ. Trimming removed 4 bases at V and 4 bases at J, with 11 bases between. The CDR3 covers 13 residues.

The chain recombines TRBV7-9 with TRBJ1-1, with TRBD1 matching over 8 bases. V was pared by 1 base and J by 8 bases, with 0 bases of the junction left unmatched. Germline assignment: CDR1 SEHNR and CDR2 FQNEAQ (reference sequence). The CDR3 spans 12 residues. The CDR3 reads CASSLGDREAFF. The CDR3 DNA follows: TGTGCCAGCAGCTTAGGGGACAGGGAAGCTTTCTTT. Looking up the rest from reference TRBV7-9 and TRBJ1-1 gives the full variable domain: DTGVSQNPRHKITKRGQNVTFRCDPISEHNRLYWYRQTLGQGPEFLTYFQNEAQLEKSRLLSDRFSAERPKGSFSTLEIQRTEQGDSAMYLCASSLGDREAFFGQGTRLTVV.

V and J are TRBV14 and TRBJ2-2; D not certain. V gave up 4 bases and J gave up 6 bases, with 12 bases separating them. The germline CDR1 and CDR2 sequences are SGHDN and FVKESK. The CDR3 has 14 amino acids. The CDR3 loop reads CASSLRTTAGELFF. The CDR3 nucleotides are TGTGCCAGCAGCCTCAGGACCACCGCCGGGGAGCTGTTTTTT.

This clonotype was found many times. CDR3: CASRYSGRVLHEQYF. The CDR3 DNA reads TGTGCCAGCAGATATAGCGGGAGGGTTCTCCACGAGCAGTACTTC. This chain links TRBV6-6 with TRBJ2-7; 11 bases line up with TRBD2. Germline lookup yields CDR1 MNHNY and CDR2 SVGAGI (reference sequence). The J segment lost 5 bases and the V segment lost 6 bases, leaving 9 bases of the junction unmatched. The CDR3 contains 15 residues.

This chain uses TRBV20-1 with TRBJ2-7, with 7 bases that match TRBD2. Germline V gene sequence: CDR1 DFQATT, CDR2 SNEGSKA (reference sequence). Trimming removed 0 bases from V and 4 bases from J; junction bases left unmatched: 6. CDR3 size: 14 residues. The CDR3 loop is CSARDGLVSYEQYF. In DNA form, the CDR3 reads TGCAGTGCTAGAGACGGACTAGTATCGTACGAGCAGTACTTC.

The chain has TRBV6-2 or TRBV6-3 and TRBJ1-2; tentatively, D is TRBD1 (5 bases). The germline V gene has CDR1 MNHEY and CDR2 SVGEGT. This CDR3 spans 14 amino acids. V was pared by 11 bases and J by 4 bases, with 20 bases between. CDR3 sequence (DNA): TGTGCCGTCACGAACCGGGACCAAGGCTATGGCTACACCTTC. Encoded protein: CAVTNRDQGYGYTF.

This clonotype was recorded at least ten times. This chain links TRBV6-1 with TRBJ2-1; 12 positions match TRBD2. Per the germline V gene, CDR1 is MNHNS and CDR2 is SASEGT. Losses at the gene ends were 2 bases for V and 6 bases for J; bases not matched to a gene: 2. This CDR3 has 15 residues. CDR3 amino acids: CASSELAGGPNEQFF. DNA for the CDR3: TGTGCCAGCAGTGAACTAGCGGGGGGGCCCAATGAGCAGTTCTTC.

The chain links TRBV5-6 to TRBJ2-7; unclear D gene. The CDR3 is 12 residues long. Trimming removed 6 bases at V and 1 base at J, with 8 bases between. CDR1 is SGHDT and CDR2 is YYEEEE in the germline V gene. The CDR3 region is CASNFYSYEQYF. CDR3 DNA sequence: TGTGCCAGCAACTTTTATTCCTACGAGCAGTACTTC. The full variable domain, rest sourced from reference TRBV5-6 and TRBJ2-7, is DAGVTQSPTHLIKTRGQQVTLRCSPKSGHDTVSWYQQALGQGPQFIFQYYEEEERQRGNFPDRFSGHQFPNYSSELNVNALLLGDSALYLCASNFYSYEQYFGPGTRLTVT.

The V and J genes are TRBV5-6 and TRBJ2-3; D is unresolved. Between the trimmed V and J ends, which lost 1 base and 8 bases, there was a span of 8 bases. Per germline, CDR1 SGHDT and CDR2 YYEEEE. This CDR3 spans 12 amino acids. CDR3 nucleotides: TGTGCCAGCAGCTTGAGTTTCGCTACGCAGTATTTT. Encoded protein: CASSLSFATQYF.

The J gene is TRBJ1-4, the V gene TRBV25-1, with D tentatively TRBD1 (6 bases). Deletions cut 3 bases from V and 4 bases from J, with 12 bases between. Germline V CDR1 and CDR2: MGHDK, SYGVNS. The CDR3 loop spans 15 amino acids. The CDR3 nucleotides read TGTGCCAGCAGTGACCCAGGGGCCCTTAATGAAAAACTGTTTTTT. Amino acid sequence: CASSDPGALNEKLFF.

V and J are TRBV29-1 and TRBJ1-2, with D tentatively TRBD1 (5 bases). The V end lost 7 bases, the J end lost 0 bases, and 12 bases lay between the germline ends. CDR3 length: 13 amino acids. In germline, CDR1 is SQVTM, CDR2 ANQGSEA. CDR3 nucleotide sequence: TGCAGCGCGACAGAGGCATCTAACTATGGCTACACCTTC. Protein sequence: CSATEASNYGYTF.

The chain carries TRBV6-5 and TRBJ1-1, with a tentative D call TRBD1 (5 bases). Germline loops: CDR1 MNHEY, CDR2 SVGAGI. V was pared by 5 bases and J by 5 bases, with 9 bases between. The CDR3 runs to 12 residues. CDR3 loop: CASSPDTTEAFF. Here the CDR3 DNA reads TGTGCCAGCAGTCCGGACACTACTGAAGCTTTCTTT.

V is TRBV5-1 and J is TRBJ2-3; D gene unclear. CDR3 size: 13 residues. Germline loops: CDR1 SGHRS, CDR2 YFSETQ. The V gene lost 3 bases and the J gene lost 5 bases, with 10 bases spanning the gap. The DNA for the CDR3 is TGCGCCAGCAGCTCACCCCAAGAAGATACGCAGTATTTT. Protein product: CASSSPQEDTQYF.

This clonotype was counted between two and nine times. The chain is built from TRBV10-3 and TRBJ2-7; TRBD1 matches at 8 bases. This CDR3 comprises 15 residues. With V trimmed by 0 bases and J by 6 bases, 7 bases remained unmatched. Germline assignment: CDR1 ENHRY and CDR2 SYGVKD. As DNA, the CDR3 is TGTGCCATCAGTGAGTCCGGGACAGGTCCCCCCGAGCAGTACTTC. It encodes CAISESGTGPPEQYF.